The present entry profiles one T cell receptor beta chain with its context. The sample comes from a study of graft-versus-host responses after intestinal transplantation. Assay: immunoSEQ multiplex PCR; the TCRdb copy retains only in-frame clones and omits some. The repertoire has around 9,500 clones, 70% to 90% of them found once; the top ten carry roughly a tenth. The CDR3 consists of 12 residues. V lost 5 bases, J lost 0 bases, and 5 bases lay in between. Germline values: CDR1 LGHNA, CDR2 YNFKEQ. The chain recombines TRBV4-2 with TRBJ2-7; D is ambiguous. This receptor was obtained from a human patient who received an intestinal transplant, so some T cells may come from the graft donor. The sequencing used PBMCs, collected more than 230 days after intestinal transplant. The CDR3 loop is CASSSRSYEQYF. The CDR3 DNA is TGTGCCAGCAGCTCACGCTCCTACGAGCAGTACTTC.